A single sample is the source of the 26 T cell receptor beta chains below, sequenced in a study of graft-versus-host responses after intestinal transplantation. Here immunoSEQ multiplex PCR was the method, and the copy in TCRdb shows in-frame clones only, minus some. The sample has about 97,000 clones; 75% to 95% are singletons. No antigen is known for these receptors. Material: unstimulated CD4+ T cells sorted from spleen or lymph node cells, obtained before transplant. These receptors were collected from a human donor who was the organ donor for an intestinal transplant.

The V and J genes are TRBV7-9 and TRBJ2-3; D gene ambiguous. V lost 5 bases to trimming and J lost 2 bases, with 14 bases between them. Germline V gene data show CDR1 as SEHNR and CDR2 as FQNEAQ (reference sequence). CDR3 length: 15 amino acids. DNA of the CDR3: TGTGCCAGCAGCCCCGGAGAGTCCCACACAGATACGCAGTATTTT. Its protein is CASSPGESHTDTQYF.

J is TRBJ2-1 and V is TRBV7-3; 8 positions match TRBD2. Germline assignment: CDR1 SGHTA and CDR2 FQGTGA. V was clipped by 2 bases and J by 5 bases; unmatched bases: 2. The CDR3 is 14 residues long. CDR3 amino acids: CASSLAGGHNEQFF. The CDR3, as DNA: TGTGCCAGCAGCTTAGCGGGGGGCCACAATGAGCAGTTCTTC.

Only a few counts were recorded for this clone. The J gene is TRBJ2-7, the V gene TRBV7-2, with 11 bases matching TRBD2. J gave up 0 bases and V 5 bases, and 0 bases lay outside the gene matches. Germline loops: CDR1 SGHTA, CDR2 FQGNSA. CDR3 length: 14 residues. CDR3 sequence reads: CASSGTSGSYEQYF. CDR3 nucleotide sequence: TGTGCCAGCAGCGGGACTAGCGGCTCCTACGAGCAGTACTTC. Based on the CDR3 plus reference TRBV7-2 and TRBJ2-7, the full variable domain is GAGVSQSPSNKVTEKGKDVELRCDPISGHTALYWYRQSLGQGLEFLIYFQGNSAPDKSGLPSDRFSAERTGGSVSTLTIQRTQQEDSAVYLCASSGTSGSYEQYFGPGTRLTVT.

The chain is built from TRBV4-2 and TRBJ2-2; 10 bases map to TRBD2. The germline V gene has CDR1 LGHNA and CDR2 YNFKEQ. The CDR3 extends over 17 amino acids. V lost 4 bases, J lost 5 bases, and 10 bases stayed unmatched. The CDR3 sequence is CASSRPPSGGDTGELFF. The CDR3 bases are TGTGCCAGCAGCCGCCCCCCTAGCGGGGGTGATACCGGGGAGCTGTTTTTT.

The J gene is TRBJ2-7, the V gene TRBV6-1, with TRBD1 matching over 10 bases. Germline CDR1 is MNHNS and CDR2 is SASEGT. This CDR3 region has 15 residues. Trimming at V came to 5 bases and at J to 6 bases, leaving 10 bases not matched to a gene. CDR3 protein: CASSIQGQGLFEQYF. The CDR3 nucleotides read TGTGCCAGCAGTATTCAGGGACAGGGGTTGTTCGAGCAGTACTTC.

The DNA for the CDR3 is TGTGCCAGCAGCCGCCCTCGGGGGGAGCTGTTTTTT. Amino acid sequence: CASSRPRGELFF. This chain uses TRBV6-5 with TRBJ2-2; D not resolved. The CDR3 is 12 residues long. CDR1 MNHEY and CDR2 SVGAGI come from the germline V gene. Trimming took off 6 bases at V and 8 bases at J, with 10 bases between the two ends.

The V call is TRBV30, the J call TRBJ1-5, with a weak D call TRBD1 (5 bases). This CDR3 is built from 12 residues. V lost 3 bases and J 9 bases, leaving 12 bases between the germline ends. Germline CDR1 is GTSNPN and CDR2 is SVGIG (reference sequence). The CDR3: CAWSGSGGPQHF. In DNA, the CDR3 is TGTGCCTGGAGCGGGTCCGGGGGGCCCCAGCATTTT.

This chain links TRBV12-5 with TRBJ1-2; tentative D call: TRBD1 (5 bases). CDR1 and CDR2 from the germline V gene are LGHNT and FRNRAP. This CDR3 is built from 15 residues. Trimming took off 5 bases at V and 3 bases at J, with 16 bases between the two ends. CDR3 in amino acids: CASGPGSRGDYGYTF. CDR3 DNA: TGTGCTAGTGGTCCCGGGTCCCGGGGGGACTATGGCTACACCTTC.

This chain connects TRBV7-9 to TRBJ2-3; D is unclear. Trimming took 3 bases from V and 5 from J, leaving 15 bases between them. CDR1 is SEHNR and CDR2 is FQNEAQ in the germline V gene (reference sequence). The CDR3 totals 15 residues. The CDR3 DNA reads TGTGCCAGCAGCTTCTTCCTGGGTTCAGGAGATACGCAGTATTTT. This encodes CASSFFLGSGDTQYF.

This rearrangement joins TRBV27 to TRBJ1-4; no clear D gene. V was trimmed by 8 bases and J by 4 bases, leaving 17 bases between them. CDR1 is MNHEY and CDR2 is SMNVEV in the germline V gene (reference sequence). This CDR3 is built from 15 residues. CDR3 nucleotides: TGTGCCAGCGCTTTAGCGGCGCTGGGTAATGAAAAACTGTTTTTT. This translates into CASALAALGNEKLFF.

The J gene is TRBJ1-5, the V gene TRBV10-2; 7 nucleotides align to TRBD1. The CDR3 extends over 15 amino acids. Germline CDR1 WSHSY, CDR2 SAAADI. The V and J ends lost 1 base and 7 bases, in that order; junction bases with no gene match: 7. The CDR3 DNA follows: TGCGCCAGCAGTGAGTGGACAGGAGGTGGGCAGCCCCAGCATTTT. Translation gives CASSEWTGGGQPQHF.

The chain uses TRBV29-1 and TRBJ1-5; 7 bases align to TRBD1. This CDR3 comprises 13 residues. V was clipped by 5 bases and J by 6 bases; unmatched bases: 7. From germline, CDR1 is SQVTM and CDR2 ANQGSEA. CDR3: CSVRTGLFQPQHF. In DNA form, the CDR3 reads TGCAGCGTTAGGACAGGTTTGTTTCAGCCCCAGCATTTT.

The J gene is TRBJ1-2, the V gene TRBV5-1; D is unclear. The CDR3 is 16 amino acids. Germline CDR1 and CDR2: SGHRS and YFSETQ. V was clipped by 0 bases and J by 0 bases, with 12 bases between them. The CDR3 DNA sequence: TGCGCCAGCAGCTTGGGAGCAGGAACGTCTAACTATGGCTACACCTTC. Residues: CASSLGAGTSNYGYTF.

This rearrangement joins TRBV11-2 to TRBJ2-6; D not resolved. The CDR3 covers 14 residues. CDR1 and CDR2 (germline): SGHAT, FQNNGV. V was cut by 5 bases and J by 6 bases, with 11 bases left in between. The DNA for the CDR3 is TGTGCCAGCAGCCCCCCGATAGTGGCCAACGTCCTGACTTTC. Its protein is CASSPPIVANVLTF.

The CDR3 spells CASSPGIGRGSYEQYF. The DNA of the CDR3 is TGTGCCAGCTCACCAGGTATAGGACGGGGATCCTACGAGCAGTACTTC. The chain is built from TRBV18 and TRBJ2-7, with a tentative D call TRBD2 (5 bases). The V gene's germline CDR1 is KGHSH and CDR2 LQKENI. This CDR3 is built from 16 residues. V gave up 2 bases and J gave up 1 base, with 15 bases separating them.

The chain combines TRBV28 with TRBJ2-7, with TRBD2 as a possible D gene (6 bases). Germline values: CDR1 MDHEN, CDR2 SYDVKM. Trimming cost V 6 bases and J 7 bases, with 16 bases left between them. The CDR3 is 13 amino acids. In DNA, the CDR3 is TGTGCCAGCAGCACAACCGGACGGGGGGAGCAGTACTTC. It is translated as CASSTTGRGEQYF.

The chain employs TRBV30 and TRBJ2-5; D is ambiguous. V lost 0 bases and J 3 bases, leaving 8 bases between the germline ends. Germline V CDR1 and CDR2: GTSNPN, SVGIG (reference sequence). The CDR3 loop spans 13 amino acids. The CDR3 DNA sequence: TGTGCCTGGAGTGTCTACGCTAAAGAGACCCAGTACTTC. Translating gives CAWSVYAKETQYF.

The chain has TRBV29-1 and TRBJ1-2; D is ambiguous. The V gene's germline CDR1 is SQVTM and CDR2 ANQGSEA. The V gene lost 4 bases and the J gene lost 1 base, with 7 bases spanning the gap. The CDR3 consists of 12 residues. The CDR3 coding sequence is TGCAGCGTTGGAGGTGTTAACTATGGCTACACCTTC. It translates to CSVGGVNYGYTF.

The count of this clone is one. The CDR3, as DNA: TGTGCCAGCAGCCCTGAAGGACAGGGTCCTTCCCTCCACTTT. Its protein product is CASSPEGQGPSLHF. The chain joins TRBV7-9 to TRBJ1-6; 8 bases line up with TRBD1. The J segment lost 14 bases and the V segment lost 5 bases, leaving 11 bases of the junction unmatched. The CDR3 extends over 14 amino acids. The germline V gene has CDR1 SEHNR and CDR2 FQNEAQ (reference sequence).

This clone turned up a few times. V gene TRBV7-2 combines with J gene TRBJ2-2; TRBD1 might be the D (6 bases). V lost 1 base to trimming and J lost 2 bases, with 8 bases between them. The CDR3 consists of 15 residues. Germline V gene lookup returns CDR1 SGHTA and CDR2 FQGNSA. This CDR3 is CASSLVRGNTGELFF. The CDR3 bases are TGTGCCAGCAGCTTAGTCAGGGGAAACACCGGGGAGCTGTTTTTT. Combining the CDR3 with reference TRBV7-2 and TRBJ2-2 gives the whole variable domain GAGVSQSPSNKVTEKGKDVELRCDPISGHTALYWYRQSLGQGLEFLIYFQGNSAPDKSGLPSDRFSAERTGGSVSTLTIQRTQQEDSAVYLCASSLVRGNTGELFFGEGSRLTVL.

The chain joins TRBV9 to TRBJ2-5; 7 nucleotides match TRBD2. Germline V CDR1 and CDR2: SGDLS, YYNGEE. V dropped 4 bases and J dropped 3; count of bases not matched to a gene: 6. The CDR3 has 14 amino acids. As DNA, the CDR3 is TGTGCCAGCAGCTATCAGGGAGGGAAAGAGACCCAGTACTTC. This translates into CASSYQGGKETQYF.

In this sample, this clone turned up once. The chain employs TRBV9 and TRBJ2-2, with no clear D. The germline V and J ends were trimmed by 4 bases and 7 bases, with 11 bases remaining between them. Germline CDR1 reads SGDLS; CDR2 reads YYNGEE. This CDR3 contains 13 residues. CDR3 nucleotides: TGTGCCAGCAGCTTATACAGCCTCGGGGAGCTGTTTTTT. Residues: CASSLYSLGELFF.

The chain couples TRBV5-1 to TRBJ2-3; TRBD2 aligns across 8 bases. Trimming at V came to 0 bases and at J to 2 bases, leaving 11 bases not matched to a gene. Germline-derived CDR1 and CDR2 are SGHRS and YFSETQ. This CDR3 contains 18 residues. The CDR3 is CASSLAPGTRQSTDTQYF. CDR3 sequence (DNA): TGCGCCAGCAGCTTGGCGCCGGGGACTAGACAATCCACAGATACGCAGTATTTT.

This clone was seen a single time. This chain links TRBV29-1 with TRBJ2-3; 9 bases align to TRBD2. This CDR3 comprises 14 residues. Per germline, CDR1 SQVTM and CDR2 ANQGSEA. V was pared by 6 bases and J by 0 bases, with 4 bases of the junction left unmatched. The CDR3 sequence is CSVTSGPSTDTQYF. The CDR3 DNA follows: TGCAGCGTCACTAGCGGGCCTAGCACAGATACGCAGTATTTT.

The rearrangement uses TRBV2 and TRBJ1-1; 7 bases are shared with TRBD1. Trimming cost V 2 bases and J 2 bases; bases outside gene matches: 11. The CDR3 is 17 residues long. Germline assignment: CDR1 SNHLY and CDR2 FYNNEI. The CDR3 DNA sequence: TGTGCCAGCAGTGAACGAAAACGGGCAGGGGGAAACACTGAAGCTTTCTTT. It encodes CASSERKRAGGNTEAFF.

The chain links TRBV7-9 to TRBJ2-1; tentative D call: TRBD1 (6 bases). The ends were cut back, 5 bases at V and 0 bases at J, with 14 bases in the middle. CDR3 length: 16 amino acids. Germline V gene data show CDR1 as SEHNR and CDR2 as FQNEAQ (reference sequence). CDR3 loop: CASSVRGSSSYNEQFF. The CDR3 coding sequence is TGTGCCAGCAGCGTCAGGGGATCCAGCTCCTACAATGAGCAGTTCTTC.